This T cell receptor beta chain was identified in a study of T-cell reconstitution after alpha-beta-depleted transplantation in children. Preparation of the TCRbeta library involved a method that used unique molecular identifiers. TCRdb independently ran MiXCR on the PCR reads; one entry per CDR3 protein. The sample has approximately 250,000 distinct CDR3 sequences, about 25% seen once. Notes on the study in general: Recipient T cells and thymic progenitors that survived gave rise to the high TCRbeta diversity observed at day 60 in some patients.

Germline CDR1 SQVTM, CDR2 ANQGSEA. V dropped 6 bases and J dropped 0 bases, with 9 bases sitting between them. This CDR3 is 13 amino acids long. This clonotype has ten or more counts. Antigen: not known. The clonotype comes from a girl aged 2 to 10 with Fanconi anemia, due to receive a stem cell transplant. This material consisted of PBMCs, taken before TCRalphabeta/CD19-depleted stem cell transplant. This chain uses TRBV29-1 with TRBJ2-1; maybe TRBD2 (5 bases). Here the CDR3 DNA reads TGCAGCGTGAGCGGAAACTCCTACAATGAGCAGTTCTTC. This encodes CSVSGNSYNEQFF.